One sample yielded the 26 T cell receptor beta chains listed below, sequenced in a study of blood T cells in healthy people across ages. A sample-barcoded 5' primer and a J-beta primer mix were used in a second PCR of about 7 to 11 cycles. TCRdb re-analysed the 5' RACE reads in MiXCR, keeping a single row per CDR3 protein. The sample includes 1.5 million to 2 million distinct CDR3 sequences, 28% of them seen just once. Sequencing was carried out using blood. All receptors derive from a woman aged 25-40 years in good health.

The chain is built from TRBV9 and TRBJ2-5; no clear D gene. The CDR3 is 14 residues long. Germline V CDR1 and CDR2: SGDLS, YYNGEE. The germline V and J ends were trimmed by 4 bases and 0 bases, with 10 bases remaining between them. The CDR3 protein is CASSPTLYQETQYF. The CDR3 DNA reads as TGTGCCAGCAGCCCTACCCTGTACCAAGAGACCCAGTACTTC.

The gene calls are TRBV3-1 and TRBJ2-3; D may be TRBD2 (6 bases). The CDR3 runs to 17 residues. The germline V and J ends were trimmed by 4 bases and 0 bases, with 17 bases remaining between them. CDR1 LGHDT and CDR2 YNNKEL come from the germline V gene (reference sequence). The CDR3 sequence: CASSPPVGGSSTDTQYF. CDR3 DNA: TGTGCCAGCAGCCCCCCCGTGGGGGGATCTAGCACAGATACGCAGTATTTT.

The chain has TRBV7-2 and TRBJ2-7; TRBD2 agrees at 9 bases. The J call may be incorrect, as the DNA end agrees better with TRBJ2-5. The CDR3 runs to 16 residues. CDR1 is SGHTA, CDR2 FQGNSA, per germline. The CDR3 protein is CASSLKSSGRRETQYF. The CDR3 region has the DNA TGTGCCAGCAGCTTAAAATCCAGCGGGAGGAGAGAGACCCAGTACTTC.

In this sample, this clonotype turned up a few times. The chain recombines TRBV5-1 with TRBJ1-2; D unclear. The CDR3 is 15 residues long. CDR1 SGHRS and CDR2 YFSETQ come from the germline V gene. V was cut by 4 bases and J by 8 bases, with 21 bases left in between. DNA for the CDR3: TGCGCCAGCAGCCCCCACACCGGGTCTACGGGGGGCTACACCTTC. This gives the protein CASSPHTGSTGGYTF. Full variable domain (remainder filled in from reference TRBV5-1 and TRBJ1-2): KAGVTQTPRYLIKTRGQQVTLSCSPISGHRSVSWYQQTPGQGLQFLFEYFSETQRNKGNFPGRFSGRQFSNSRSEMNVSTLELGDSALYLCASSPHTGSTGGYTFGSGTRLTVV.

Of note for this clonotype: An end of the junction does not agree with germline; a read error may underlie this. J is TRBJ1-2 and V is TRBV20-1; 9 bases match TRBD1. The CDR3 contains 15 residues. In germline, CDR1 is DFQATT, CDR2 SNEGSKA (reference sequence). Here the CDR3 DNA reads TGCAGTGCTAGAGGGGCCGGACAGGGGTCAGGGGGCTGCACCTTC. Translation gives CSARGAGQGSGGCTF.

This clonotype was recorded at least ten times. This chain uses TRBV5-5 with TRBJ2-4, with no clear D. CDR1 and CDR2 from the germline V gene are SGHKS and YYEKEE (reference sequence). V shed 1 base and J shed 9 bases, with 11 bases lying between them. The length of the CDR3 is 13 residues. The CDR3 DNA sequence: TGTGCCAGCAGCTTGTATCAGGAGAGCATTCAGTACTTC. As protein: CASSLYQESIQYF.

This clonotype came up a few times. CDR3 amino acids: CSARRSSDSPLHF. CDR3 bases: TGCAGTGCTAGAAGGAGCTCAGATTCACCCCTCCACTTT. The chain carries TRBV20-1 and TRBJ1-6; no clear D. The germline gives CDR1 DFQATT, CDR2 SNEGSKA (reference sequence). This CDR3 has 13 residues. V was trimmed by 2 bases and J by 8 bases, leaving 10 bases between them.

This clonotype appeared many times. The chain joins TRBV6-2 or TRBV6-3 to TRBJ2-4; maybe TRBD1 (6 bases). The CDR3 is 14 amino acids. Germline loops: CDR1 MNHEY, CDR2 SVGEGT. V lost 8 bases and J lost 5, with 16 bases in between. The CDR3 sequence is CASSDTGMQNIQYF. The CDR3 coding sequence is TGTGCCAGCTCGGACACAGGGATGCAAAACATTCAGTACTTC.

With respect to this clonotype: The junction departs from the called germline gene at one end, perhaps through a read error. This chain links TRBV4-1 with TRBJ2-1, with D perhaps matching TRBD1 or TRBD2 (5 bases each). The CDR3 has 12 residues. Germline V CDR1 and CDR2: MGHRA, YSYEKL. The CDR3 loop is CVSSLGTNEQFF. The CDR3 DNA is TGCGTCAGCAGCTTAGGGACCAATGAGCAGTTCTTC.

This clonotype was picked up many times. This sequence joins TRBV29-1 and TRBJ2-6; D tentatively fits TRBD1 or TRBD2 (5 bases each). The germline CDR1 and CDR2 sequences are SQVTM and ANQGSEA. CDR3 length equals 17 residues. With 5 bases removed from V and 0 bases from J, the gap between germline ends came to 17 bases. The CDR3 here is CSVRGTAISSGANVLTF. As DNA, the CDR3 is TGCAGCGTTAGAGGGACGGCGATAAGCTCTGGGGCCAACGTCCTGACTTTC.

The DNA for the CDR3 is TGTGCCACCTGGACCAACAGGGGGGGTGAAAAACTGTTTTTT. Protein sequence: CATWTNRGGEKLFF. This chain joins TRBV15 and TRBJ1-4; TRBD1 matches 8 bases. CDR1 is LNHNV and CDR2 is YYDKDF in the germline V gene (reference sequence). The CDR3 has 14 amino acids. The V segment lost 8 bases and the J segment 7 bases; nucleotides outside the gene matches: 9.

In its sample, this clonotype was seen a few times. CDR3 bases: TGTGCCACCAGGGCAAGCGGCAATGAGCAGTTCTTC. Protein sequence: CATRASGNEQFF. J is TRBJ2-1 and V is TRBV24-1; D is perhaps TRBD2 (5 bases). The CDR3 has 12 amino acids. V lost 7 bases and J 6 bases, leaving 9 bases between the germline ends. Germline V gene sequence: CDR1 KGHDR, CDR2 SFDVKD.

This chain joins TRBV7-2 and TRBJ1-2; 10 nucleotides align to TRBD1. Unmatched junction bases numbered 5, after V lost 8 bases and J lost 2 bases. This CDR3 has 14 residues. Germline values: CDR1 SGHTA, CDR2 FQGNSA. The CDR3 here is CASGRQGANYGYTF. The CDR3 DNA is TGTGCCAGCGGGCGACAGGGGGCGAACTATGGCTACACCTTC.

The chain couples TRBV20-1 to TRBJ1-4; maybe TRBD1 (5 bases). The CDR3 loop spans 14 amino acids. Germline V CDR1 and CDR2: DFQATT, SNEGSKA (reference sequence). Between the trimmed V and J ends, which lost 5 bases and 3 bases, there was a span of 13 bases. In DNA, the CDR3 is TGCAGTGCTCAGCAGGGATCAGCTAATGAAAAACTGTTTTTT. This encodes CSAQQGSANEKLFF.

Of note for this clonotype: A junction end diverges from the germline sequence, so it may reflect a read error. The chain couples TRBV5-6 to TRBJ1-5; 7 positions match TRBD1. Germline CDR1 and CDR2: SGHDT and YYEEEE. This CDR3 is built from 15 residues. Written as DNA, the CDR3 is TGTGCCAGCAGCATCAGACAGGGACGAAATCAGCCCCGGCATTTT. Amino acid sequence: CASSIRQGRNQPRHF.

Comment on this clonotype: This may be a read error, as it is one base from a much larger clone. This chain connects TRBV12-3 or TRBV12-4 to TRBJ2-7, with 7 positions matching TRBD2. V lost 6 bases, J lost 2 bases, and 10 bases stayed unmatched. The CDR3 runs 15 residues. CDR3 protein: CASRASGASAYEQYF. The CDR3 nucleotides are TGTGCCAGCAGGGCAAGCGGGGCGAGTGCCTACGAGCAGTACTTC.

Here the CDR3 reads CASSSTGYGSGANVLTF. As DNA, the CDR3 is TGTGCCAGCAGTTCCACAGGGTACGGCTCTGGGGCCAACGTCCTGACTTTC. V is TRBV6-2 or TRBV6-3 and J is TRBJ2-6, with D perhaps TRBD1 (6 bases). Germline CDR1 reads MNHEY; CDR2 reads SVGEGT. The V gene lost 4 bases and the J gene lost 0 bases, with 13 bases spanning the gap. The CDR3 spans 17 residues.

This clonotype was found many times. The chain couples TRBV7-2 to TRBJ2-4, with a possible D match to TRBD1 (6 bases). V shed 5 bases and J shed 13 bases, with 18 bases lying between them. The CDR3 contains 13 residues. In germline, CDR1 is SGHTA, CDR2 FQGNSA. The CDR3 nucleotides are TGTGCCAGCAGCCAACTTAGGGGGATGGGGCAGTACTTC. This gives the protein CASSQLRGMGQYF.

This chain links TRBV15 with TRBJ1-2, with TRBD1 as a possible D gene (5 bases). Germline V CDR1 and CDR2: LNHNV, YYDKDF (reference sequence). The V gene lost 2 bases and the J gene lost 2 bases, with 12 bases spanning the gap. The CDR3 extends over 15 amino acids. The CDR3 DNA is TGTGCCACCAGCAGATTACTACAGGAGAACTATGGCTACACCTTC. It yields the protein CATSRLLQENYGYTF.

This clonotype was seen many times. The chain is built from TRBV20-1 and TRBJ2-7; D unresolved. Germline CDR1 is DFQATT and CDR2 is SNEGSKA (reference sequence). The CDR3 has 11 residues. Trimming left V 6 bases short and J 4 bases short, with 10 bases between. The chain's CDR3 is CSAAWGYEQYF. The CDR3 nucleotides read TGCAGTGCCGCATGGGGTTACGAGCAGTACTTC.

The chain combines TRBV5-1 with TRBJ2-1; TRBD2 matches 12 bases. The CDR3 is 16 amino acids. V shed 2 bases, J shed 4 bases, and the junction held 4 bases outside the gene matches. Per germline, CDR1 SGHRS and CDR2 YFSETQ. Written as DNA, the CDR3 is TGCGCCAGCAGCTTCTCGCTAGCGGGAGGGTACAATGAGCAGTTCTTC. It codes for CASSFSLAGGYNEQFF.

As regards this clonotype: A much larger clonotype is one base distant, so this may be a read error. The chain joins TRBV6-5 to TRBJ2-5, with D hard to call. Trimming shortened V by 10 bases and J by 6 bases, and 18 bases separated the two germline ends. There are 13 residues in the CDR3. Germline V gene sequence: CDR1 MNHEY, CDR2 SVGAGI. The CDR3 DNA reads TGTGCCAACAGCCTGCCGGTAGGGAAGACCCAGTACTTC. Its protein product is CANSLPVGKTQYF.

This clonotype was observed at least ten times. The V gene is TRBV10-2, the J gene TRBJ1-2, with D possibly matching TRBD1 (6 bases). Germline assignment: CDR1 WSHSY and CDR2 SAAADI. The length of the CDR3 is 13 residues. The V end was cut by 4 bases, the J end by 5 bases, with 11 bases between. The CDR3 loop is CASSAGQMYGYTF. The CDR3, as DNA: TGCGCCAGCAGTGCCGGACAGATGTATGGCTACACCTTC.

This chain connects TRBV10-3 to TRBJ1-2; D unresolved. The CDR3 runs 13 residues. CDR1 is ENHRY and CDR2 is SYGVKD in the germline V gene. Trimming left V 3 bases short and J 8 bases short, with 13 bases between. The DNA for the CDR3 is TGTGCCATCAGTGATAGGGCTCAGGAGGGCTACACCTTC. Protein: CAISDRAQEGYTF.

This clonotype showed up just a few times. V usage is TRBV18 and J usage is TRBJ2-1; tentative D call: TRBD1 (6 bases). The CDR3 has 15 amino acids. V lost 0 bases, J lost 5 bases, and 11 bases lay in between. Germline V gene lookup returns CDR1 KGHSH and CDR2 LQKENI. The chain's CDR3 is CASSPPFTGNNEQFF. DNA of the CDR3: TGTGCCAGCTCACCACCATTCACAGGGAACAATGAGCAGTTCTTC.

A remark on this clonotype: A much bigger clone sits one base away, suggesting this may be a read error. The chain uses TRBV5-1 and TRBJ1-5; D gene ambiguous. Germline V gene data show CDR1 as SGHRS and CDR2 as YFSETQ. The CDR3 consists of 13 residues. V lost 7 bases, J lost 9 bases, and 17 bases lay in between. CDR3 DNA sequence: TGCGCCAGCGGGGAGACTCCGAACACGCCCCAGCATTTT. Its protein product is CASGETPNTPQHF.